Listed below are T cell receptor beta chains from one sample, sequenced in a study of shared clonotypes between healthy human individuals. The method was immunoSEQ multiplex PCR; TCRdb's version includes in-frame clones alone and lacks a portion of them. The sample comprises approximately 500,000 clones, less than 96% of which are singletons, and 0.05% to 0.07% rests with the top ten. What was sequenced was naive CD4+ T cells sorted from blood. The receptors shown here come from a woman aged 25-40 years in good health. The CDR3 runs from the conserved cysteine through the conserved F or W. Fields, in order: J gene, clone size, D gene, V gene, CDR3 DNA, CDR3 protein. A D gene is named only where the DNA matches it firmly. Only some rows state a clone size, as once, few, many or a class for expanded clones.

j_call: TRBJ1-1
clone_size: NA
d_call: NA
v_call: TRBV21-1
cdr3_nt: TGTGCCAGCACCAGACTCCCGAACACTGAAGCTTTCTTT
cdr3_aa: CASTRLPNTEAFF

j_call: TRBJ1-5
clone_size: NA
d_call: NA
v_call: TRBV5-1
cdr3_nt: TGCGCCAGCAGCTTGACTGGACATGCCCTCAATCAGCCCCAGCATTTT
cdr3_aa: CASSLTGHALNQPQHF

j_call: TRBJ1-2
clone_size: NA
d_call: TRBD1
v_call: TRBV28
cdr3_nt: TGTGCCAGCAGCTCAGGGGGGGGTGGCTACACCTTC
cdr3_aa: CASSSGGGGYTF

j_call: TRBJ1-4
clone_size: NA
d_call: NA
v_call: TRBV4-1
cdr3_nt: TGCGCCAGCAGCCAAGTTGGGGGTCATGAAAAACTGTTTTTT
cdr3_aa: CASSQVGGHEKLFF

j_call: TRBJ2-1
clone_size: NA
d_call: NA
v_call: TRBV2
cdr3_nt: TGTGCCAGCAGATATGCGGAAGGGCAGTTCTTC
cdr3_aa: CASRYAEGQFF

j_call: TRBJ1-3
clone_size: once
d_call: TRBD1
v_call: TRBV30
cdr3_nt: TGTGCCTGCCAAATCGGGACAGGGGGAAACACCATATATTTT
cdr3_aa: CACQIGTGGNTIYF

j_call: TRBJ2-5
clone_size: NA
d_call: NA
v_call: TRBV5-6
cdr3_nt: TGTGCCAGCAGCTTGCGGGGTTTCGAGACCCAGTACTTC
cdr3_aa: CASSLRGFETQYF

j_call: TRBJ2-7
clone_size: NA
d_call: NA
v_call: TRBV11-2
cdr3_nt: TGTGCCAGCAGCTTAGTGGGAGAGGGCTACGAGCAGTACTTC
cdr3_aa: CASSLVGEGYEQYF

j_call: TRBJ2-2
clone_size: NA
d_call: NA
v_call: TRBV10-3
cdr3_nt: TGTGCCATCAGGGGGACCGAGGCGCGCGGGGAGCTGTTTTTT
cdr3_aa: CAIRGTEARGELFF

j_call: TRBJ1-5
clone_size: NA
d_call: TRBD1
v_call: TRBV25-1
cdr3_nt: TGTGCCAGCAGCGGGACAGGGGGCAATCAGCCCCAGCATTTT
cdr3_aa: CASSGTGGNQPQHF

j_call: TRBJ2-7
clone_size: NA
d_call: TRBD2
v_call: TRBV7-9
cdr3_nt: TGTGCCAGCAGCGTTATACTAGCGGGGGCATCCTACGAGCAGTACTTC
cdr3_aa: CASSVILAGASYEQYF

j_call: TRBJ1-2
clone_size: NA
d_call: TRBD1
v_call: TRBV18
cdr3_nt: TGTGCCAGCTCAGATGGACAGGGGGCGTATGGCTACACCTTC
cdr3_aa: CASSDGQGAYGYTF

j_call: TRBJ2-1
clone_size: NA
d_call: TRBD1
v_call: TRBV2
cdr3_nt: TGTGCCAGCAGTGAACAATACAGGGGGCTAAACAATGAGCAGTTCTTC
cdr3_aa: CASSEQYRGLNNEQFF

j_call: TRBJ1-5
clone_size: NA
d_call: NA
v_call: TRBV7-8
cdr3_nt: TGTGCCAGCAGCTTAGTGGGTTGGAATCAGCCCCAGCATTTT
cdr3_aa: CASSLVGWNQPQHF

j_call: TRBJ2-7
clone_size: NA
d_call: TRBD2
v_call: TRBV19
cdr3_nt: TGTGCCAGCCAAGCGGGAGATTCTTACGAGCAGTACTTC
cdr3_aa: CASQAGDSYEQYF

j_call: TRBJ2-7
clone_size: NA
d_call: NA
v_call: TRBV18
cdr3_nt: TGTGCCAGCTCACCACCGGGGCTAAGGGGCTACGAGCAGTACTTC
cdr3_aa: CASSPPGLRGYEQYF

j_call: TRBJ2-3
clone_size: NA
d_call: TRBD2
v_call: TRBV10-1
cdr3_nt: TGCGCCAGCAGTGATCCTAGCGGGAGATCCGATACGCAGTATTTT
cdr3_aa: CASSDPSGRSDTQYF

j_call: TRBJ2-1
clone_size: NA
d_call: NA
v_call: TRBV4-1
cdr3_nt: TGCGCCAGCAGCCCAGCCGGGGTGCCAGGGATCGGCGAGCAGTTCTTC
cdr3_aa: CASSPAGVPGIGEQFF

j_call: TRBJ2-1
clone_size: NA
d_call: NA
v_call: TRBV7-9
cdr3_nt: TGTGCCAGCAGAAAGGGCTCCTACAATGAGCAGTTCTTC
cdr3_aa: CASRKGSYNEQFF

j_call: TRBJ1-1
clone_size: NA
d_call: TRBD1
v_call: TRBV5-1
cdr3_nt: TGCGCCAGCAGCTCTACCTCGAAGACAGGGTCGAACACTGAAGCTTTCTTT
cdr3_aa: CASSSTSKTGSNTEAFF

j_call: TRBJ2-2
clone_size: NA
d_call: NA
v_call: TRBV10-1
cdr3_nt: TGCGCCAGCAGTGAGTCCCCTGGACCTGGGGAGCTGTTTTTT
cdr3_aa: CASSESPGPGELFF

j_call: TRBJ2-7
clone_size: NA
d_call: TRBD1
v_call: TRBV18
cdr3_nt: TGTGCCAGCTCACCACGGGACAGGGCTGGGAGCTGGAGGTACGAGCAGTACTTC
cdr3_aa: CASSPRDRAGSWRYEQYF

j_call: TRBJ2-7
clone_size: NA
d_call: NA
v_call: TRBV11-2
cdr3_nt: TGTGCCAGCAGCTTAATGCTAGACCCAAACGAGCAGTACTTC
cdr3_aa: CASSLMLDPNEQYF

j_call: TRBJ2-7
clone_size: NA
d_call: TRBD2
v_call: TRBV28
cdr3_nt: TGTGCCAGCAGTCAGCGGGAGGCCCCATACGAGCAGTACTTC
cdr3_aa: CASSQREAPYEQYF

j_call: TRBJ2-2
clone_size: NA
d_call: NA
v_call: TRBV5-1
cdr3_nt: TGCGCCAGCAGCTTGGCCAATGCAGGGTCGAACGGGGAGCTGTTTTTT
cdr3_aa: CASSLANAGSNGELFF

j_call: TRBJ2-2
clone_size: NA
d_call: TRBD2
v_call: TRBV5-1
cdr3_nt: TGCGCCAGCAGCTCAACTAGCGGGAGTCACACCGGGGAGCTGTTTTTT
cdr3_aa: CASSSTSGSHTGELFF

j_call: TRBJ2-2
clone_size: NA
d_call: NA
v_call: TRBV28
cdr3_nt: TGTGCCAGCAACTTTCAGGGATCCCCGGTAAAGACCGGGGAGCTGTTTTTT
cdr3_aa: CASNFQGSPVKTGELFF

j_call: TRBJ1-1
clone_size: once
d_call: NA
v_call: TRBV10-3
cdr3_nt: TGTGCCATCAGTGATGAGGGGCGGCGGGACACTGAAGCTTTCTTT
cdr3_aa: CAISDEGRRDTEAFF

j_call: TRBJ2-1
clone_size: NA
d_call: NA
v_call: TRBV27
cdr3_nt: TGTGCCAGCACCCAGACGGGGCTGGGAAAGAACAATGAGCAGTTCTTC
cdr3_aa: CASTQTGLGKNNEQFF

j_call: TRBJ2-3
clone_size: NA
d_call: TRBD2
v_call: TRBV27
cdr3_nt: TGTGCCAGCAGTTCAGAGCGGGACGGCCCAGATACGCAGTATTTT
cdr3_aa: CASSSERDGPDTQYF

j_call: TRBJ2-3
clone_size: NA
d_call: NA
v_call: TRBV7-3
cdr3_nt: TGTGCCAGCAGCTTAAAGGGCAGAAGCACAGATACGCAGTATTTT
cdr3_aa: CASSLKGRSTDTQYF

j_call: TRBJ2-5
clone_size: NA
d_call: NA
v_call: TRBV28
cdr3_nt: TGTGCCAGCAGTTTACCCCTCGGGGGTCAAGAGACCCAGTACTTC
cdr3_aa: CASSLPLGGQETQYF

j_call: TRBJ2-3
clone_size: NA
d_call: TRBD2
v_call: TRBV5-6
cdr3_nt: TGTGCCAGCACCAGCGGGAGTGCAGATACGCAGTATTTT
cdr3_aa: CASTSGSADTQYF

j_call: TRBJ2-5
clone_size: NA
d_call: TRBD2
v_call: TRBV29-1
cdr3_nt: TGCAGCGGGGATAGCCGGGGGGGGGCCCAGTACTTC
cdr3_aa: CSGDSRGGAQYF

j_call: TRBJ2-3
clone_size: NA
d_call: NA
v_call: TRBV19
cdr3_nt: TGTGCCAGTAGTAGGGCTGAAGATAACACAGATACGCAGTATTTT
cdr3_aa: CASSRAEDNTDTQYF

j_call: TRBJ2-7
clone_size: NA
d_call: TRBD2
v_call: TRBV19
cdr3_nt: TGTGCCAGTAGTTCCGGGACTAGCGGAACCTACGAGCAGTACTTC
cdr3_aa: CASSSGTSGTYEQYF

j_call: TRBJ1-4
clone_size: NA
d_call: TRBD1
v_call: TRBV18
cdr3_nt: TGTGCCAGCTCACCAACAGGGGGCGCGTCTAATGAAAAACTGTTTTTT
cdr3_aa: CASSPTGGASNEKLFF

j_call: TRBJ1-2
clone_size: NA
d_call: NA
v_call: TRBV6-1
cdr3_nt: TGTGCCAGCACAAGGTCCTCTTTAAGGCATGGCTACACCTTC
cdr3_aa: CASTRSSLRHGYTF

j_call: TRBJ2-6
clone_size: NA
d_call: TRBD1
v_call: TRBV7-3
cdr3_nt: TGTGCCAGCAGCCCTCCTGGAAAATCCGTTCAGGGGGCTGGGGCCAACGTCCTGACTTTC
cdr3_aa: CASSPPGKSVQGAGANVLTF

j_call: TRBJ2-7
clone_size: once
d_call: NA
v_call: TRBV14
cdr3_nt: TGTGCCAGCAGCCAAGATTGGATCCACGAGCAGTACTTC
cdr3_aa: CASSQDWIHEQYF

j_call: TRBJ2-2
clone_size: NA
d_call: NA
v_call: TRBV18
cdr3_nt: TGTGCCAGCCGAGCCGGGCCAACCACCGGGGAGCTGTTTTTT
cdr3_aa: CASRAGPTTGELFF

j_call: TRBJ2-5
clone_size: NA
d_call: TRBD2
v_call: TRBV30
cdr3_nt: TGTGCCTGGAGTACCCGGGGTAGCGGGAGGGTAGAGACCCAGTACTTC
cdr3_aa: CAWSTRGSGRVETQYF

j_call: TRBJ1-1
clone_size: NA
d_call: NA
v_call: TRBV5-1
cdr3_nt: TGCGCCAGCAGCTTCGAGGGCGGGGACACTGAAGCTTTCTTT
cdr3_aa: CASSFEGGDTEAFF

j_call: TRBJ1-1
clone_size: NA
d_call: NA
v_call: TRBV27
cdr3_nt: TGTGCCAGCAGTTTTCGGGGAGCTGAAGCTTTCTTT
cdr3_aa: CASSFRGAEAFF

j_call: TRBJ2-7
clone_size: once
d_call: TRBD2
v_call: TRBV18
cdr3_nt: TGTGCCAGCTCACCACCGGGCCTAGCGGGCCTCTACGAGCAGTACTTC
cdr3_aa: CASSPPGLAGLYEQYF

j_call: TRBJ2-7
clone_size: NA
d_call: NA
v_call: TRBV11-2
cdr3_nt: TGTGCCAGCAGCTTAGGTACCAGATTTTCCCCCTACGAGCAGTACTTC
cdr3_aa: CASSLGTRFSPYEQYF

j_call: TRBJ2-7
clone_size: NA
d_call: NA
v_call: TRBV19
cdr3_nt: TGTGCCAGTAGTATAGACAGCTACTCCTACGAGCAGTACTTC
cdr3_aa: CASSIDSYSYEQYF

j_call: TRBJ2-7
clone_size: NA
d_call: TRBD1
v_call: TRBV7-8
cdr3_nt: TGTGCCAGCAGCCCTAGGCGTTGGGACAGTAGGGGCGAGCAGTACTTC
cdr3_aa: CASSPRRWDSRGEQYF

j_call: TRBJ1-1
clone_size: NA
d_call: TRBD1
v_call: TRBV7-9
cdr3_nt: TGTGCCAGCAGCTTAGAGGCAGGGGGCACTGAAGCTTTCTTT
cdr3_aa: CASSLEAGGTEAFF

j_call: TRBJ2-7
clone_size: NA
d_call: NA
v_call: TRBV5-1
cdr3_nt: TGCGCCAGCAGCCCCGCAGGGAATCTGTCACCAGCCGAGCAGTACTTC
cdr3_aa: CASSPAGNLSPAEQYF

j_call: TRBJ1-5
clone_size: NA
d_call: NA
v_call: TRBV6-1
cdr3_nt: TGTGCCAGCAGTGATTTGCGGCAGCTGAATCAGCCCCAGCATTTT
cdr3_aa: CASSDLRQLNQPQHF

j_call: TRBJ1-5
clone_size: NA
d_call: TRBD1
v_call: TRBV28
cdr3_nt: TGTGCCAGCAGTTCCTCACAGGGGAGCAATCAGCCCCAGCATTTT
cdr3_aa: CASSSSQGSNQPQHF

j_call: TRBJ1-2
clone_size: NA
d_call: TRBD1
v_call: TRBV19
cdr3_nt: TGTGCCAGTAGTTTGGACAGGCCCAATGGCTACACCTTC
cdr3_aa: CASSLDRPNGYTF

j_call: TRBJ1-5
clone_size: NA
d_call: NA
v_call: TRBV21-1
cdr3_nt: TGTGCCAGCAGCAAAGAGGGGGGAAAGGGTAGAAGCAATCAGCCCCAGCATTTT
cdr3_aa: CASSKEGGKGRSNQPQHF

j_call: TRBJ1-2
clone_size: NA
d_call: NA
v_call: TRBV6-4
cdr3_nt: TGTGCCAGCAGTGACTCAGGACAGCGGACGGGCTATGGCTACACCTTC
cdr3_aa: CASSDSGQRTGYGYTF

j_call: TRBJ2-7
clone_size: NA
d_call: NA
v_call: TRBV27
cdr3_nt: TGTGCCAGCAGTCGGTCGGGGTCCTACGAGCAGTACTTC
cdr3_aa: CASSRSGSYEQYF

j_call: TRBJ2-7
clone_size: NA
d_call: TRBD2
v_call: TRBV5-8
cdr3_nt: TGTGCCAGCAGCTTGGGCTCTCTAGCGGGAGGGTTCCACGAGCAGTACTTC
cdr3_aa: CASSLGSLAGGFHEQYF

j_call: TRBJ2-7
clone_size: NA
d_call: TRBD2
v_call: TRBV6-5
cdr3_nt: TGTGCCAGCACCGCTAGCGGGAGTAGCGACGAGCAGTACTTC
cdr3_aa: CASTASGSSDEQYF